This TCR beta chain came from a study of blood T cell repertoires in COVID-19. The overall study: In each case, the material was cDNA or gDNA derived from T cells, B-cell-depleted T cells, or PBMCs.

Sequencing used immunoSEQ multiplex PCR; TCRdb keeps in-frame clones, though not all of them. The sample consists of about 230,000 clones, around four fifths of them appearing once. A remark on this clone: This may come from a read error, since a much larger clone is one base off. Other DNA sequences of this sample code for an identical CDR3.

CDR3 length equals 14 residues. Germline lookup yields CDR1 LGHDT and CDR2 YNNKEL (reference sequence). This chain joins TRBV3-1 (or the pseudogene TRBV3-2) and TRBJ1-2, with D hard to call. Source material: peripheral blood. The TCR comes from a woman in her seventies with active or convalescent COVID-19. The CDR3 region has the DNA TGTGCCAGTAGCCCGCCCCAGGAACTGGATGGCTACACCTTC. Protein: CASSPPQELDGYTF.